This TCR beta chain was found in a study of cytomegalovirus exposure and HLA in healthy donors. Study results and caveats: The authors enumerated over 150 TCR beta chains as linked to cytomegalovirus. The authors judged a highly shared variant cluster likely a sequencing artifact.

Turning to this clone: The antigen is not known.

The PCR ran on 60 Vbeta and 13 Jbeta primers. Data came from immunoSEQ multiplex PCR; TCRdb stores just in-frame clones and leaves some out. The data contain some 170,000 clones, 9.5% of them singletons. Per germline, CDR1 MNHEY and CDR2 SMNVEV (reference sequence). This CDR3 has 15 residues. Trimming at V came to 10 bases and at J to 3 bases, leaving 8 bases not matched to a gene. Sequences were obtained from PBMCs. The source of this sequence is a woman under 40 in good health and CMV-seropositive. The gene calls are TRBV27 and TRBJ2-1; 11 bases align to TRBD2. The CDR3 bases are TGTGCCACTAGCACCGGGACTAGCGGCTACAATGAGCAGTTCTTC. As protein: CATSTGTSGYNEQFF.